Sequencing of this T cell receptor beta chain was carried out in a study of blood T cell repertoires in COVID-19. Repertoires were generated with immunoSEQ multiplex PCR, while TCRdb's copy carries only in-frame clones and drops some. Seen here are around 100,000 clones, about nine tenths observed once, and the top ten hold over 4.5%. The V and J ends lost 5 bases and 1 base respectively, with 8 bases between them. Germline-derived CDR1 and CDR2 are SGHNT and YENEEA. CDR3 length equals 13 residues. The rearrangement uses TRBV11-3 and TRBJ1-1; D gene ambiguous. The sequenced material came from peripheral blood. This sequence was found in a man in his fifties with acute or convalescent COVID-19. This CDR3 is CASSQVANTEAFF. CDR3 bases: TGTGCCAGCAGCCAAGTGGCGAACACTGAAGCTTTCTTT.